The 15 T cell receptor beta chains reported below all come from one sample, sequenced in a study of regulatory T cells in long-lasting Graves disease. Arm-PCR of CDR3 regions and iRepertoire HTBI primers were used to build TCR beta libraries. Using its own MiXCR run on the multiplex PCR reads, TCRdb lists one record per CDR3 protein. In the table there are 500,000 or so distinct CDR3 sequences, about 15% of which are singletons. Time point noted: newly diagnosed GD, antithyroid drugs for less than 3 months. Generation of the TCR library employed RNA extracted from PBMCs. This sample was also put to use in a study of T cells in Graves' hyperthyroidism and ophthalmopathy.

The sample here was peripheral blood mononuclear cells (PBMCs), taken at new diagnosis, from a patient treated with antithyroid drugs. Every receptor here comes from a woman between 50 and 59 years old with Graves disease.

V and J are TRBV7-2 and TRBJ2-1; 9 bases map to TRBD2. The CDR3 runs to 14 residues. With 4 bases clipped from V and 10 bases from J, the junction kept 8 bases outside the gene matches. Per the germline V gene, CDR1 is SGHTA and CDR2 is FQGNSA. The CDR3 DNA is TGTGCCAGCAGCTCTAGCGGGAAGGCTGACGAGCAGTTCTTC. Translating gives CASSSSGKADEQFF.

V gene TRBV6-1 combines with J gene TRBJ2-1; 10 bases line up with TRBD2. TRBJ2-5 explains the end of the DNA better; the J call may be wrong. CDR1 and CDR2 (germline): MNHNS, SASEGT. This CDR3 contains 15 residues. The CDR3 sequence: CASSELAGAQETQYF. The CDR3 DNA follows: TGTGCCAGCAGTGAACTAGCGGGGGCGCAAGAGACCCAGTACTTC.

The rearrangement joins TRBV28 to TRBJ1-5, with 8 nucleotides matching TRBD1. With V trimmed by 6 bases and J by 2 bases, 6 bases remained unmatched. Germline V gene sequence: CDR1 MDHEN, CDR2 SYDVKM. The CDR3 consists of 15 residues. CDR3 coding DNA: TGTGCCAGCAGGAAACAGGGGGGCGGCAATCAGCCCCAGCATTTT. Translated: CASRKQGGGNQPQHF.

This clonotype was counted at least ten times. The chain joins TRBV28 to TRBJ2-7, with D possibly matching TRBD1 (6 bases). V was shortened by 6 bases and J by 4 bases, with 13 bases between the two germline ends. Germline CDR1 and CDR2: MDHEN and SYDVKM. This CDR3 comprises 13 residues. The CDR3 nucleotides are TGTGCCAGCAGACGGGACAATAGGTACGAGCAGTACTTC. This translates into CASRRDNRYEQYF.

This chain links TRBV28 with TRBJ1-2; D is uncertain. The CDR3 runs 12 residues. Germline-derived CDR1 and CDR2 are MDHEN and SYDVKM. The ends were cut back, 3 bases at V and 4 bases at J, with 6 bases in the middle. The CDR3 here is CASSFESYGYTF. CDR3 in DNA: TGTGCCAGCAGTTTTGAGAGCTATGGCTACACCTTC.

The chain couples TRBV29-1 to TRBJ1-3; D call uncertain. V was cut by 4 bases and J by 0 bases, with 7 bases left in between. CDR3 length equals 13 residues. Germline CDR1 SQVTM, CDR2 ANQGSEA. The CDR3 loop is CSVVSDSGNTIYF. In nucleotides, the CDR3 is TGCAGCGTTGTGTCAGACTCTGGAAACACCATATATTTT.

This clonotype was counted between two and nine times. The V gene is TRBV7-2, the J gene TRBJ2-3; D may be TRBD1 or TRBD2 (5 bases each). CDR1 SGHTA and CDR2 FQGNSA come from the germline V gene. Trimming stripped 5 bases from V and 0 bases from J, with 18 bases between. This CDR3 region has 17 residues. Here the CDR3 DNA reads TGTGCCAGCAGCCCTCTTCGGGACCCAACTAGCACAGATACGCAGTATTTT. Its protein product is CASSPLRDPTSTDTQYF.

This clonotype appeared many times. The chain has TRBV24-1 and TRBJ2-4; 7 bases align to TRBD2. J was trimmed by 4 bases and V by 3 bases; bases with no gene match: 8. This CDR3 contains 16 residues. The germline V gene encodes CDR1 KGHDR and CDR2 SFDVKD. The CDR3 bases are TGTGCCACCAGTGATCTCAGAACCGGGAGGAAAAACATTCAGTACTTC. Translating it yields CATSDLRTGRKNIQYF.

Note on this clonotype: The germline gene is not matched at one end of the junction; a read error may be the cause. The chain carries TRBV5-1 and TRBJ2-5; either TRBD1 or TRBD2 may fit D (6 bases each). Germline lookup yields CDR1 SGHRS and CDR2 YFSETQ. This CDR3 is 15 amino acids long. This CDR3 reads CASSLGGRGGETQYF. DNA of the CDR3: TGTGCCAGCAGCTTAGGGGGTAGGGGAGGAGAGACCCAGTACTTC.

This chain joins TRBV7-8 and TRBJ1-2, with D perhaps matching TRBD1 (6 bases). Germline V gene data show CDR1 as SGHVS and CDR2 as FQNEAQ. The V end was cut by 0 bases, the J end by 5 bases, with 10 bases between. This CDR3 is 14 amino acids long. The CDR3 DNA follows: TGTGCCAGCAGCTTAGCGGACAGCACGTATGGCTACACCTTC. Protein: CASSLADSTYGYTF.

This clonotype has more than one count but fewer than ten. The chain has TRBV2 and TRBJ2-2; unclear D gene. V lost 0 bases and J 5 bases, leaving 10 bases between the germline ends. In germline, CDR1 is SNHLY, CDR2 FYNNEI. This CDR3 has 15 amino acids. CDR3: CASSEARRKTGELFF. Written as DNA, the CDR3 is TGTGCCAGCAGTGAAGCGAGACGGAAGACCGGGGAGCTGTTTTTT.

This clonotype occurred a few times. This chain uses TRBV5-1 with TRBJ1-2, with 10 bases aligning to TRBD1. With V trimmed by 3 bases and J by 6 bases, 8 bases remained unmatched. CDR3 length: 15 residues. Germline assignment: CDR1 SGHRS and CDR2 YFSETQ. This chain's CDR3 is CASSSSTGGEDGYTF. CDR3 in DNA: TGCGCCAGCAGCTCCTCGACAGGGGGCGAGGATGGCTACACCTTC.

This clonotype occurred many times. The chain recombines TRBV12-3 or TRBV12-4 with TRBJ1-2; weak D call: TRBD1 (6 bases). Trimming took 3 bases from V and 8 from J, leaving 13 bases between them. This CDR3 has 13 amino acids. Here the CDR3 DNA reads TGTGCCAGCAGTTTCTTGGGGGCTAAGGGCTACACCTTC. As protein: CASSFLGAKGYTF.

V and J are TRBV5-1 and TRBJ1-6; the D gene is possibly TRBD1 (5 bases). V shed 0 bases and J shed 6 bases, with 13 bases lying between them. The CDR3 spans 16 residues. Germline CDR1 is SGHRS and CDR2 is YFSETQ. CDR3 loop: CASSLVVGRGNSPLHF. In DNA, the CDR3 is TGCGCCAGCAGCTTGGTGGTCGGAAGGGGTAATTCACCCCTCCACTTT.

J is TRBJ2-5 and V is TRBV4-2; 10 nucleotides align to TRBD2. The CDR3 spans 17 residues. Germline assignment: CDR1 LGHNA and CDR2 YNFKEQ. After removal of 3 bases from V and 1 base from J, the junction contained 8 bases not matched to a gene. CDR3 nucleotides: TGTGCCAGCAGCCAGACTAGCGGGCCAGGGCCCCAAGAGACCCAGTACTTC. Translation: CASSQTSGPGPQETQYF.